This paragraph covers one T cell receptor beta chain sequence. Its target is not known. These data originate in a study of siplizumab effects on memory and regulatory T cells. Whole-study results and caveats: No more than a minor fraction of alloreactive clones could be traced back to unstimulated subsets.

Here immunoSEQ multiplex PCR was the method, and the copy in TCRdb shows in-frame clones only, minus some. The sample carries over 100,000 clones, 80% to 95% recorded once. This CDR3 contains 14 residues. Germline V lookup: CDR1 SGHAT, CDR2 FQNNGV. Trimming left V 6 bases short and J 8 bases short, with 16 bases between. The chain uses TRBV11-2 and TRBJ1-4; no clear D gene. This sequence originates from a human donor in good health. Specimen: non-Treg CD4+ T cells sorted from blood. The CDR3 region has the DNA TGTGCCAGCAGGCTAGGCGGGTCCGGGGAAAAACTGTTTTTT. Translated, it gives CASRLGGSGEKLFF.